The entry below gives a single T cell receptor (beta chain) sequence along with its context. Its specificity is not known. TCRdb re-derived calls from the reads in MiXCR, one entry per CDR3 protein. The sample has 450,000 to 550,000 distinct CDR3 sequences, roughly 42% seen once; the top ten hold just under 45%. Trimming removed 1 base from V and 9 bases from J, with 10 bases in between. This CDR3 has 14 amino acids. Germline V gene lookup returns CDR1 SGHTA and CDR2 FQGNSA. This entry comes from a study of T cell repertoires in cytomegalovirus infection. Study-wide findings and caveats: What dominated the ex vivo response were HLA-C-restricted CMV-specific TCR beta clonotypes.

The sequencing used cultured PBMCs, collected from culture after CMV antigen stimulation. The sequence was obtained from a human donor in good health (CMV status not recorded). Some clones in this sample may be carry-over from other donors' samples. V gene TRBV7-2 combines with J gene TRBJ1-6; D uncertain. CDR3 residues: CASSLGFSTSPLHF. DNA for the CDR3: TGTGCCAGCAGCTTAGGGTTTTCGACTTCACCCCTCCACTTT.